Given below is one TCR beta chain in context. No antigen is known for it. Constant-region reverse primers amplified full-length variable regions, followed by semi-nested Nested Universal Primer A PCR. TCRdb processed the 5' RACE reads anew with MiXCR; each CDR3 protein has one entry. The data show around 9,000 distinct CDR3 sequences, around 55% seen once. Overall study results and limits: The larger-cohort validation was restricted to a single TCR beta V-J rearrangement rather than whole repertoires. The TCR gene usage of tumor memory CD4+ T cells clustered together with blood and lymph node memory CD4+ cells and with lymph node naive CD4+ cells.

V gave up 4 bases and J gave up 1 base, with 7 bases separating them. Germline CDR1 SGHTA, CDR2 FQGNSA. The CDR3 has 13 amino acids. Cells sorted as Tregs were CD4+, CD25+ and CD127-/low. This sequence originates from a female donor with breast cancer. The chain uses TRBV7-2 and TRBJ2-5; D is possibly TRBD1 (6 bases). Sequenced: Tregs sorted from a lymph node. In DNA, the CDR3 is TGTGCCAGCAGCTACAGGGTCCAAGAGACCCAGTACTTC. Amino acids: CASSYRVQETQYF.